This T cell receptor beta chain was identified during a study of blood T cell repertoires in COVID-19. This CDR3 is built from 14 residues. With 6 bases removed from V and 3 bases from J, the gap between germline ends came to 15 bases. CDR1 SGHKS and CDR2 YYEKEE come from the germline V gene (reference sequence). Per the authors' pipeline: Nucleated cell counts were estimated from reference gene primer amplification. This table comes from immunoSEQ multiplex PCR, and its TCRdb copy is limited to in-frame clones, with some not included. V, J and clone size are taken as reported in that table, and D and trimming were inferred from the DNA itself. In the table there are just under 350,000 clones, around 88% of which are singletons.

This sequence was found in a man aged 25 to 45 with active or convalescent COVID-19. Sequencing was performed on peripheral blood. The chain joins TRBV5-5 to TRBJ1-1, with no clear D. In DNA form, the CDR3 reads TGTGCCAGCAACTCTCCTAAGGGAGACACTGAAGCTTTCTTT. Amino acids: CASNSPKGDTEAFF.